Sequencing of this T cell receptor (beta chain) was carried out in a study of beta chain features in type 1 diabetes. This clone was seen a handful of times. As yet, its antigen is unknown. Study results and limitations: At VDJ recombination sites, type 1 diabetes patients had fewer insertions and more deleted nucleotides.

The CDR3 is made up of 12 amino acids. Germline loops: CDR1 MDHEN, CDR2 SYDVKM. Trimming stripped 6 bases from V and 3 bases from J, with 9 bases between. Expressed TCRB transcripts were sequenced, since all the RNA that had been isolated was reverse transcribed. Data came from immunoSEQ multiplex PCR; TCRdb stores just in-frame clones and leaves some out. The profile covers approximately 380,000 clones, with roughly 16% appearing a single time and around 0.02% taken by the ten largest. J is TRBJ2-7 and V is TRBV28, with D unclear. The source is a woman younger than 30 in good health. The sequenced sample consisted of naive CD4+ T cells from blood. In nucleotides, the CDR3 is TGTGCCAGCAGCCCCCCGGGCTACGAGCAGTACTTC. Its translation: CASSPPGYEQYF.